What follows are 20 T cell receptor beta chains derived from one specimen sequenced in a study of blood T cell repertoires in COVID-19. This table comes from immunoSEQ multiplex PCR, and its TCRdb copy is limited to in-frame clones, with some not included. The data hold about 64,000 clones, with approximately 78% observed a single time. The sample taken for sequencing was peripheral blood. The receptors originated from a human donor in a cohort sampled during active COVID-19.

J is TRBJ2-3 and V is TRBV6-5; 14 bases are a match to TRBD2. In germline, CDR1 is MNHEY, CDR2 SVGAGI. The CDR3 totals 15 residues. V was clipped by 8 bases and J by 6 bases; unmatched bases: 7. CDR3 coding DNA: TGTGCCAGCGCAAGACTAGCGGGGGGGCGGGATACGCAGTATTTT. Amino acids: CASARLAGGRDTQYF.

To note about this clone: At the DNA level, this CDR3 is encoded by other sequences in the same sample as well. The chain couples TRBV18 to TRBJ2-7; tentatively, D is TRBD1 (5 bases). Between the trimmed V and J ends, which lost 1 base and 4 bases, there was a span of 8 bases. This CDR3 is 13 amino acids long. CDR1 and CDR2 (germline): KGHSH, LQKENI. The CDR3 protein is CASSPQGAYEQYV. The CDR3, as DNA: TGTGCCAGCTCACCACAAGGGGCGTACGAGCAGTACGTC.

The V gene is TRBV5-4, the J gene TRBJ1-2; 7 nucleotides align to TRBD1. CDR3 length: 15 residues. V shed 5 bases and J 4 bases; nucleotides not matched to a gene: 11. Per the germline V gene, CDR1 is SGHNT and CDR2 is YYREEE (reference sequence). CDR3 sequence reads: CASREGTDFSYGYTF. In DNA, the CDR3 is TGTGCCAGCAGGGAGGGGACAGATTTTTCCTATGGCTACACCTTC.

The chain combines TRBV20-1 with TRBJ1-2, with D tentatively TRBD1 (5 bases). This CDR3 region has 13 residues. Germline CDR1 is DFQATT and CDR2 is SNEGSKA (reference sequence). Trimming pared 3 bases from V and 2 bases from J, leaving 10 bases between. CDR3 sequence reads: CSASRGGNYGYTF. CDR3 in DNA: TGCAGTGCTAGTCGGGGGGGAAACTATGGCTACACCTTC.

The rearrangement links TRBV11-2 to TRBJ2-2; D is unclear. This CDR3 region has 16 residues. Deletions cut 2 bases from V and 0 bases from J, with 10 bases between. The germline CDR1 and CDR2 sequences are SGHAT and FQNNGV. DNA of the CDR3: TGTGCCAGCAGCTTAATTGTAGTTGCGAACACCGGGGAGCTGTTTTTT. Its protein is CASSLIVVANTGELFF.

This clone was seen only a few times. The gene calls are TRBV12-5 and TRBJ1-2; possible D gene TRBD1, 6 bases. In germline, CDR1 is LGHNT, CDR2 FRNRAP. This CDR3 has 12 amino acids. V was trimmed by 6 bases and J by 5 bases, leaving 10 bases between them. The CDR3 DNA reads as TGTGCTAGTGGGGGGCAGGGGTATGGCTACACCTTC. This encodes CASGGQGYGYTF.

This CDR3 reads CASSITAERSYGYTF. CDR3 coding DNA: TGTGCCAGTAGTATAACGGCGGAACGCAGCTATGGCTACACCTTC. This rearrangement joins TRBV19 to TRBJ1-2; no clear D. In germline, CDR1 is LNHDA, CDR2 SQIVND (reference sequence). The V end lost 2 bases, the J end lost 4 bases, and 14 bases lay between the germline ends. This CDR3 contains 15 residues.

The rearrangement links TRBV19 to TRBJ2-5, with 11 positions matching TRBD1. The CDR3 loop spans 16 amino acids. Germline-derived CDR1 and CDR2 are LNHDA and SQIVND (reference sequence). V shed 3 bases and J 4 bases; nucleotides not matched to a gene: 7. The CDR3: CASSITGQGERETQYF. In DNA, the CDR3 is TGTGCCAGTAGTATCACGGGACAGGGGGAAAGAGAGACCCAGTACTTC.

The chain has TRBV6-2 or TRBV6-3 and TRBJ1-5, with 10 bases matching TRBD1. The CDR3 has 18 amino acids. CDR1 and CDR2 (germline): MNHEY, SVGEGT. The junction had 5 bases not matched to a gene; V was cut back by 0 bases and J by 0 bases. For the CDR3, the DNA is TGTGCCAGCAGTTACTCCAGACAGGGGGCTAATAGCAATCAGCCCCAGCATTTT. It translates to CASSYSRQGANSNQPQHF.

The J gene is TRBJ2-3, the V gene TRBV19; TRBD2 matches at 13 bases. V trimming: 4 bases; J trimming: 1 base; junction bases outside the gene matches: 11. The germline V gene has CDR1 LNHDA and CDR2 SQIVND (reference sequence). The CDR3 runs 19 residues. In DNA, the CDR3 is TGTGCCAGTAGTAGAGGGACTAGCGGGGTCAGGCTGGGCACAGATACGCAGTATTTT. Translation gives CASSRGTSGVRLGTDTQYF.

CDR3 in DNA: TGCGCCAGCAGCTTGGCCACAGAGAACACTGAAGCTTTCTTT. The encoded protein is CASSLATENTEAFF. The genes are TRBV5-1 and TRBJ1-1, with D unclear. The germline gives CDR1 SGHRS, CDR2 YFSETQ. Trimming shortened V by 0 bases and J by 1 base, and 7 bases separated the two germline ends. The CDR3 is made up of 14 amino acids.

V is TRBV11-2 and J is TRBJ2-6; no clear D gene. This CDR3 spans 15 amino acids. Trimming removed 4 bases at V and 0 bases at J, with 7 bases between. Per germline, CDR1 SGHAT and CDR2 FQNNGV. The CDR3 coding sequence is TGTGCCAGCAGCTCGAGGCTCTCTGGGGCCAACGTCCTGACTTTC. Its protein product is CASSSRLSGANVLTF.

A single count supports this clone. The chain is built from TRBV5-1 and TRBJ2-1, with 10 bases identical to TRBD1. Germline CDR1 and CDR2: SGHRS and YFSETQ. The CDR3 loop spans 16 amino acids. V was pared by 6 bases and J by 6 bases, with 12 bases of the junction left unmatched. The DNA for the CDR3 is TGCGCCAGCACCACCCACGGGACAGGGGTCTCCAATGAGCAGTTCTTC. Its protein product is CASTTHGTGVSNEQFF.

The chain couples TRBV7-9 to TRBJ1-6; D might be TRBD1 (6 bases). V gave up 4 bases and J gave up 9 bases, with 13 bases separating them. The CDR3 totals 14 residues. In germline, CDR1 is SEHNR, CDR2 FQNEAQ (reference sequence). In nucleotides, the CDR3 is TGTGCCAGCAGCTCGGACAGTCTTTCTTCACCCCTCCACTTT. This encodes CASSSDSLSSPLHF.

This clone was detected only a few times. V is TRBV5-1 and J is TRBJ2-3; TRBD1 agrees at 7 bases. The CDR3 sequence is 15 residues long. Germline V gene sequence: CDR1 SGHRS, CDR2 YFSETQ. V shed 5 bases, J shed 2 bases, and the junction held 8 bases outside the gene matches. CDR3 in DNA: TGCGCCAGCAGGACGACAGGGATCCACACAGATACGCAGTATTTT. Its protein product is CASRTTGIHTDTQYF.

As DNA, the CDR3 is TGTGCCAGCAGTTGGCAGTCGGGGGGGCATTCAGATACGCAGTATTTT. Encoded protein: CASSWQSGGHSDTQYF. This sequence joins TRBV6-5 and TRBJ2-3, with 8 bases matching TRBD2. In germline, CDR1 is MNHEY, CDR2 SVGAGI. The CDR3 is made up of 16 amino acids. J lost 4 bases, V lost 4 bases, and 10 bases had no gene match.

In DNA form, the CDR3 reads TGTGCCAGTAGGGACGGGGGGACTAGGGAGACCCAGTACTTC. Translation: CASRDGGTRETQYF. This chain connects TRBV19 to TRBJ2-5, with 8 bases identical to TRBD2. CDR1 is LNHDA and CDR2 is SQIVND in the germline V gene (reference sequence). CDR3 length equals 14 residues. Trimming cost V 6 bases and J 5 bases; bases outside gene matches: 8.

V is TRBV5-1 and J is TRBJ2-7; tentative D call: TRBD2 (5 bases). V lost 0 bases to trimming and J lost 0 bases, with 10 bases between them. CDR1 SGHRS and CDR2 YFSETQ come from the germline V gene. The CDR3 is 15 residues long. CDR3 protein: CASSLELGSSYEQYF. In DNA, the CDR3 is TGCGCCAGCAGCTTGGAATTGGGGAGCTCCTACGAGCAGTACTTC.

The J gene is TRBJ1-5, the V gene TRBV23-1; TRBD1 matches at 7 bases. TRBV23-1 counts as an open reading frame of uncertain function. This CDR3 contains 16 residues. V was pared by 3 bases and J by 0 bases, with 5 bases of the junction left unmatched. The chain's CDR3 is CASSHPDRDSNQPQHF. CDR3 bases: TGCGCCAGCAGTCACCCTGACAGGGATAGCAATCAGCCCCAGCATTTT.

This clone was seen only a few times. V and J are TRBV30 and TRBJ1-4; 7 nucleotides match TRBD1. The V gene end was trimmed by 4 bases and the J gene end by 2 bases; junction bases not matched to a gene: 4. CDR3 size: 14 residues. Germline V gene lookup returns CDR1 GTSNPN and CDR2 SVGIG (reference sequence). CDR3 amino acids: CAWTKGATNEKLFF. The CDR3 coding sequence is TGTGCCTGGACTAAGGGGGCCACTAATGAAAAACTGTTTTTT.